Listed below are T cell receptor beta chains from one sample, sequenced in a study of OX40 agonist ivuxolimab in advanced cancers. Data came from immunoSEQ multiplex PCR; TCRdb stores just in-frame clones and leaves some out. This table holds 61,000 or so clones, about 85% found once. The source material was CD4+ or CD8+ T cells sorted from blood, sampled in a trial of the OX40 agonist ivuxolimab. The receptors were gathered from an adult with an advanced solid tumor such as melanoma, head and neck, liver or kidney cancer. CDR3s include the opening cysteine and the closing phenylalanine or tryptophan.

>TRBJ1-6|TRBV9
CASSVTGNSPLHF
>TRBJ1-5|TRBV7-9
CASSLGAGNQPQHF
>TRBJ1-1|TRBV19
CASRSRGTQNTEAFF
>TRBJ1-3|TRBV5-5
CASSLEQGANTIYF
>TRBJ1-5|TRBV4-1
CASSLDTDQPQHF
>TRBJ1-1|TRBV7-9
CASSPDSLSPEAFF
>TRBJ2-1|TRBV5-6
CASILTSGGYNEQFF
>TRBJ2-2|TRBV7-9
CASSSRARGAGELFF
>TRBJ1-1|TRBV12-5
CASGLVRKPTEAFF
>TRBJ2-7|TRBV11-2
CASSLGQGPYEQYF
>TRBJ1-6|TRBV7-2
CASSHPRAGPSYNSPLHF
>TRBJ1-1|TRBV27
CASTTLRQRNTEAFF
>TRBJ2-5|TRBV9
CASSVGWTSGETQYF
>TRBJ1-3|TRBV7-6
CASSPETGGYGNTIYF
>TRBJ2-4|TRBV5-1
CASSSRDLAKNIQYF
>TRBJ1-6|TRBV2
CASSGTGPYNSPLHF
>TRBJ1-2|TRBV18
CASSPSGPDHYGYTF
>TRBJ2-7|TRBV4-1
CASSQDHGGGSGEQYF
>TRBJ2-7|TRBV5-1
CASSTLAGETYEQYF
>TRBJ2-2|TRBV7-2
CASSLGTEGIGTGELFF
>TRBJ1-1|TRBV19
CASSIPGVSTEAFF
>TRBJ2-5|TRBV5-4
CASSLTGTQETQYF
>TRBJ2-2|TRBV4-1
CASSQLRLAATGELFF
>TRBJ1-2|TRBV7-2
CASSLGHSTNYGYTF
>TRBJ1-1|TRBV18
CASSRQGDTEAFF
>TRBJ2-2|TRBV2
CASRGPGNTGELFF
>TRBJ2-1|TRBV7-2
CASSPARLAGGEEQFF
>TRBJ2-3|TRBV18
CASSHLQASSTDTQYF
>TRBJ1-5|TRBV6-1
CASRGTLSSQPQHF
>TRBJ2-7|TRBV25-1
CASSNDRGWHEQYF
>TRBJ1-2|TRBV7-9
CASSPTGPIEGHGYTF
>TRBJ2-3|TRBV19
CASSTGGGSTDTQYF
>TRBJ1-2|TRBV5-4
CASTTSYGGGRGYTF
>TRBJ1-1|TRBV27
CASSPSNVGTEAFF
>TRBJ1-3|TRBV18
CASSPSAGGSAGNTIYF
>TRBJ2-3|TRBV5-6
CASSGGTGGRNTQYF
>TRBJ1-5|TRBV2
CASSRQGGRSQPQHF
>TRBJ1-4|TRBV14
CASSLEGYGKLFF
>TRBJ2-3|TRBV5-4
CASSFKDSTDTQYF
>TRBJ2-7|TRBV10-3
CAISDRDGTYEQYF
>TRBJ2-6|TRBV21-1
CASSSRTRPGANVLTF
>TRBJ2-1|TRBV11-2
CASSLAWGGNEQFF
>TRBJ1-2|TRBV6-5
CASSYMGQGATGYTF
>TRBJ1-3|TRBV5-1
CASSTGQVSGNTIYF
>TRBJ1-3|TRBV18
CASSPDGLSGNTIYF
>TRBJ1-5|TRBV6-5
CASKRYTGDGQPQHF
>TRBJ1-6|TRBV6-5
CASSYTTGSSSPLHF
>TRBJ2-3|TRBV6-1
CAAHRDTQYF